A single sample is the source of the 23 T cell receptor beta chains below, sequenced in a study of blood T cell repertoires in COVID-19. The protocol was immunoSEQ multiplex PCR, while the TCRdb copy is restricted to in-frame clones and leaves out a portion. The sample lists about 220,000 clones, about four fifths occurring once. The sequenced material came from PBMCs or T cells enriched from blood (not recorded which). These TCRs come from a woman in her fifties or sixties who had recovered from COVID-19.

This clone appeared a few times. The chain recombines TRBV12-3 or TRBV12-4 with TRBJ1-1; weak D call: TRBD1 (6 bases). V lost 7 bases, J lost 4 bases, and 13 bases lay in between. The length of the CDR3 is 13 residues. CDR3 nucleotide sequence: TGTGCCAGCACTGCGACAGGAACCACTGAAGCTTTCTTT. Encoded protein: CASTATGTTEAFF.

This clone was recorded a few times. This chain uses TRBV7-9 with TRBJ2-5; 9 bases line up with TRBD2. The CDR3 has 14 amino acids. Germline V gives CDR1 SEHNR, CDR2 FQNEAQ (reference sequence). V was clipped by 7 bases and J by 9 bases; unmatched bases: 12. CDR3 nucleotide sequence: TGTGCCAGCACCGAATCGGGGCGGGGGGGGCCCCAGTACTTC. This translates into CASTESGRGGPQYF.

The chain combines TRBV4-2 with TRBJ1-2; the match to TRBD1 covers 9 bases. This CDR3 spans 15 amino acids. Germline V gives CDR1 LGHNA, CDR2 YNFKEQ. Trimming took 0 bases from V and 8 from J; bases not matched to a gene: 7. The CDR3 DNA reads as TGTGCCAGCAGCCAAGAGGGGGACAGGGTGCGGGGCTACACCTTC. Encoded protein: CASSQEGDRVRGYTF.

The chain combines TRBV6-5 with TRBJ2-7; D may be TRBD1 (6 bases). The V and J ends lost 4 bases and 0 bases respectively, with 16 bases between them. The CDR3 has 16 residues. Germline V gene sequence: CDR1 MNHEY, CDR2 SVGAGI. In DNA, the CDR3 is TGTGCCAGCAGTTTGAACCTTTGGACAGCCTCCTACGAGCAGTACTTC. This encodes CASSLNLWTASYEQYF.

This chain joins TRBV4-1 and TRBJ2-7; perhaps TRBD2 as D (7 bases). Germline V CDR1 and CDR2: MGHRA, YSYEKL. This CDR3 comprises 15 residues. V lost 0 bases to trimming and J lost 5 bases, with 14 bases between them. DNA of the CDR3: TGCGCCAGCAGCCAAGATCCGCGGGGGCCTAACGAGCAGTACTTC. This encodes CASSQDPRGPNEQYF.

Only one count was recorded for this clone. A junction end diverges from the germline sequence, so it may reflect a read error. This sequence joins TRBV19 and TRBJ1-5, with D perhaps TRBD1 (6 bases). Germline lookup yields CDR1 LNHDA and CDR2 SQIVND (reference sequence). There are 14 residues in the CDR3. The CDR3 bases are TGTACCAGTAGTACCAGGGACACCAATCAGCCCCAGCATTTT. Encoded protein: CTSSTRDTNQPQHF.

The V gene is TRBV14, the J gene TRBJ2-1; TRBD2 is a possible D gene (6 bases). The ends were cut back, 1 base at V and 5 bases at J, with 15 bases in the middle. This CDR3 comprises 16 residues. Germline V gives CDR1 SGHDN, CDR2 FVKESK. CDR3 sequence (DNA): TGTGCCAGCAGCCAAGCAAGAGCGGGCGCCCACAATGAGCAGTTCTTC. Its protein is CASSQARAGAHNEQFF. The complete variable domain, with remaining parts taken from reference TRBV14 and TRBJ2-1, reads EAGVTQFPSHSVIEKGQTVTLRCDPISGHDNLYWYRRVMGKEIKFLLHFVKESKQDESGMPNNRFLAERTGGTYSTLKVQPAELEDSGVYFCASSQARAGAHNEQFFGPGTRLTVL.

This clone showed up just once. For the CDR3, the DNA is TGTGCCAGCAGACGGACTAGCGGATACCAAGAGACCCAGTACTTC. Encoded protein: CASRRTSGYQETQYF. The rearrangement links TRBV6-5 to TRBJ2-5; 10 bases are shared with TRBD2. Germline V CDR1 and CDR2: MNHEY, SVGAGI. The ends lost 6 bases at V and 0 bases at J; junction bases unmatched: 4. The CDR3 contains 15 residues.

The J gene is TRBJ2-3, the V gene TRBV19; no clear D. This CDR3 has 14 residues. With 6 bases removed from V and 0 bases from J, the gap between germline ends came to 10 bases. Per the germline V gene, CDR1 is LNHDA and CDR2 is SQIVND (reference sequence). The CDR3 DNA reads TGTGCCAGTAGGAGGCTAGACAGCACAGATACGCAGTATTTT. Its translation: CASRRLDSTDTQYF.

The chain joins TRBV7-9 to TRBJ2-3, with 9 bases matching TRBD2. In germline, CDR1 is SEHNR, CDR2 FQNEAQ (reference sequence). Germline trimming cut 2 bases from V and 9 bases from J; bases unmatched to any gene: 12. The CDR3 loop spans 16 amino acids. The CDR3 protein is CASSLRSGGTSGTQYF. CDR3 coding DNA: TGTGCCAGCAGCTTACGGAGCGGGGGGACCTCTGGGACGCAGTATTTT.

The chain has TRBV7-6 and TRBJ2-1; 9 bases map to TRBD1. J lost 3 bases, V lost 2 bases, and 2 bases had no gene match. CDR1 and CDR2 (germline): SGHVS, FNYEAQ. The CDR3 spans 15 residues. The CDR3 here is CASSLRQGVYNEQFF. As DNA, the CDR3 is TGTGCCAGCAGCTTAAGACAGGGGGTCTACAATGAGCAGTTCTTC.

The chain is built from TRBV4-1 and TRBJ2-3, with TRBD2 matching 8 bases. The CDR3 is 16 residues long. V lost 3 bases to trimming and J lost 0 bases; unmatched junction nucleotides: 5. Looked up from germline, CDR1 is MGHRA and CDR2 is YSYEKL. Here the CDR3 DNA reads TGCGCCAGCAGCCAGGGCAGCGGGGGTAGCACAGATACGCAGTATTTT. Its protein product is CASSQGSGGSTDTQYF.

CDR3 coding DNA: TGTGCCAGCAGTGGACGACAGGGTAACACTGAAGCTTTCTTT. Translated: CASSGRQGNTEAFF. The chain joins TRBV2 to TRBJ1-1; 7 nucleotides match TRBD1. This CDR3 has 14 residues. V trimming: 4 bases; J trimming: 2 bases; junction bases outside the gene matches: 4. CDR1 and CDR2 from the germline V gene are SNHLY and FYNNEI.

The chain recombines TRBV11-2 with TRBJ1-5; D remains unclear. The CDR3 runs to 16 residues. Germline V gene data show CDR1 as SGHAT and CDR2 as FQNNGV. V was pared by 1 base and J by 0 bases, with 10 bases between. The CDR3 sequence is CASSLGSGNSNQPQHF. The CDR3 nucleotides are TGTGCCAGCAGCTTAGGATCGGGGAATAGCAATCAGCCCCAGCATTTT. Supplemented by reference TRBV11-2 and TRBJ1-5, the full variable domain reads EAGVAQSPRYKIIEKRQSVAFWCNPISGHATLYWYQQILGQGPKLLIQFQNNGVVDDSQLPKDRFSAERLKGVDSTLKIQPAKLEDSAVYLCASSLGSGNSNQPQHFGDGTRLSIL.

V and J are TRBV5-4 and TRBJ2-7, with 8 positions matching TRBD1. V shed 4 bases and J 2 bases; nucleotides not matched to a gene: 5. CDR1 and CDR2 from the germline V gene are SGHNT and YYREEE (reference sequence). This CDR3 comprises 14 residues. The CDR3 loop is CASSPGGVPYEQYF. The CDR3 DNA is TGTGCCAGCAGCCCAGGGGGCGTACCCTACGAGCAGTACTTC.

This rearrangement joins TRBV10-3 to TRBJ2-5, with TRBD2 as a possible D gene (6 bases). In germline, CDR1 is ENHRY, CDR2 SYGVKD. The V and J ends lost 10 bases and 2 bases respectively, with 20 bases between them. The CDR3 consists of 15 residues. The CDR3 bases are TGTGCCACCTATAGCCCCGGGACTGAACAAGAGACCCAGTACTTC. Encoded protein: CATYSPGTEQETQYF.

The chain carries TRBV7-2 and TRBJ2-3; tentative D call: TRBD2 (6 bases). Between the trimmed V and J ends, which lost 5 bases and 2 bases, there was a span of 17 bases. CDR1 and CDR2 from the germline V gene are SGHTA and FQGNSA. This CDR3 contains 16 residues. CDR3: CASSPQDSGYTDTQYF. In DNA, the CDR3 is TGTGCCAGCAGCCCCCAGGATAGCGGCTACACAGATACGCAGTATTTT.

This clone showed up just once. The J gene is TRBJ2-2, the V gene TRBV11-1; maybe TRBD1 (6 bases). CDR1 SGHAT and CDR2 FQDESV come from the germline V gene (reference sequence). V lost 7 bases and J lost 7, with 22 bases in between. The CDR3 runs 16 residues. The DNA for the CDR3 is TGTGCCAGCACCCCGGGACAAACGAGGTCGGGCGGGGAGCTGTTTTTT. Amino acids: CASTPGQTRSGGELFF.

In this sample, this clone turned up a few times. This chain joins TRBV6-5 and TRBJ1-1; no clear D. CDR1 and CDR2 from the germline V gene are MNHEY and SVGAGI. The CDR3 spans 13 residues. Trimming left V 8 bases short and J 2 bases short, with 12 bases between. CDR3 residues: CASRGIGNTEAFF. The CDR3 DNA is TGTGCCAGCCGGGGTATCGGAAACACTGAAGCTTTCTTT.

This chain connects TRBV7-2 to TRBJ2-7; D may be TRBD1 (7 bases). The CDR3 has 15 amino acids. Germline V lookup: CDR1 SGHTA, CDR2 FQGNSA. Trimming stripped 4 bases from V and 5 bases from J, with 18 bases between. CDR3 in amino acids: CASSSQGGSFNEQYF. The CDR3 DNA follows: TGTGCCAGCAGCTCCCAGGGGGGATCCTTTAACGAGCAGTACTTC.

The rearrangement links TRBV9 to TRBJ1-2; 10 nucleotides match TRBD1. V was clipped by 3 bases and J by 8 bases; unmatched bases: 10. The CDR3 consists of 15 residues. Germline V gene lookup returns CDR1 SGDLS and CDR2 YYNGEE. CDR3 loop: CASSEAGTGVEGYTF. The CDR3 bases are TGTGCCAGCAGCGAGGCCGGGACAGGGGTCGAAGGCTACACCTTC.

The rearrangement links TRBV5-1 to TRBJ2-3; D gene unclear. V was pared by 0 bases and J by 2 bases, with 7 bases between. This CDR3 has 14 amino acids. Germline values: CDR1 SGHRS, CDR2 YFSETQ. This CDR3 reads CASSLDMPTDTQYF. CDR3 DNA: TGCGCCAGCAGCTTGGACATGCCCACAGATACGCAGTATTTT.

A single count supports this clone. The chain couples TRBV5-1 to TRBJ2-5; D might be TRBD2 (6 bases). Per the germline V gene, CDR1 is SGHRS and CDR2 is YFSETQ. The V end lost 0 bases, the J end lost 1 base, and 7 bases lay between the germline ends. The CDR3 has 14 amino acids. CDR3 DNA: TGCGCCAGCAGCTTGGGGAGGGCCCAAGAGACCCAGTACTTC. It is translated as CASSLGRAQETQYF.